This record looks at one TCR beta chain sequence and its context. Per the original methods: Estimation of nucleated cell counts relied on the amplification of reference gene primers. Libraries were prepared by immunoSEQ multiplex PCR; TCRdb keeps only in-frame clonotypes and omits some of them. V and J calls and clone size come straight from that table; D and trimming were deduced from the DNA. The data show fewer than 350,000 clones, 75% to 85% seen once. The CDR3 has 13 residues. CDR1 and CDR2 (germline): GTSNPN, SVGIG (reference sequence). V was shortened by 1 base and J by 6 bases, with 10 bases between the two germline ends. This sample is part of a study of blood T cell repertoires in COVID-19. At the level of the study: Acute-phase and convalescent COVID-19 samples originated in the United States, Italy and Spain. In each case, the material was cDNA or gDNA derived from T cells, B-cell-depleted T cells, or PBMCs.

The sequenced material came from peripheral blood. The TCR was taken from a human donor in a cohort sampled during active COVID-19. This chain uses TRBV30 with TRBJ1-5, with D perhaps matching TRBD1 (5 bases). CDR3 in DNA: TGTGCCTGGAGTGGGGGCGGTACTCAGCCCCAGCATTTT. It yields the protein CAWSGGGTQPQHF.